Below are 17 T cell receptor beta chains sequenced from a single sample in a study of neoadjuvant anti-PD-1 for oral cavity cancer (TCRdb year 2021). The library was prepared using the immunoSEQ multiplex PCR assay. Not all clones reach the TCRdb copy of this immuneACCESS table, which keeps in-frame sequences only. Checked studies attribute under half of the gap to unresolved V genes and leave the rest unexplained. The sample data list about 81,000 clones, and approximately 80% of these were observed just once. In total, the top ten clones hold around 3% of the sample. What the time point label conveys for this sample: before neoadjuvant nivolumab. Specimen: PBMCs, collected before nivolumab (anti-PD-1) treatment. These receptors were taken from a person aged 35-79 years with oral cavity squamous cell carcinoma.

The chain couples TRBV30 to TRBJ1-1; D unresolved. Germline CDR1 GTSNPN, CDR2 SVGIG (reference sequence). This CDR3 spans 14 amino acids. The V and J ends lost 3 bases and 0 bases respectively, with 11 bases between them. CDR3 protein: CAWRSRQMNTEAFF. The CDR3 bases are TGTGCCTGGAGGTCCAGGCAGATGAACACTGAAGCTTTCTTT.

The CDR3 here is CASSEGRSYNEQFF. CDR3 coding DNA: TGCGCCAGCAGTGAGGGCCGATCCTACAATGAGCAGTTCTTC. J is TRBJ2-1 and V is TRBV10-2, with D hard to call. The germline V and J ends were trimmed by 2 bases and 1 base, with 6 bases remaining between them. The CDR3 is made up of 14 amino acids. From germline, CDR1 is WSHSY and CDR2 SAAADI.

The J gene is TRBJ2-2, the V gene TRBV19, with 8 bases lining up with TRBD1. Germline values: CDR1 LNHDA, CDR2 SQIVND (reference sequence). This CDR3 comprises 14 residues. The V gene end was trimmed by 6 bases and the J gene end by 1 base; junction bases not matched to a gene: 1. CDR3 residues: CASRTGGNTGELFF. In nucleotides, the CDR3 is TGTGCCAGTAGAACAGGGGGGAACACCGGGGAGCTGTTTTTT.

V is TRBV5-1 and J is TRBJ2-5; possible D gene TRBD1, 5 bases. V lost 2 bases and J lost 4, with 9 bases in between. There are 13 residues in the CDR3. The germline CDR1 and CDR2 sequences are SGHRS and YFSETQ. CDR3 nucleotide sequence: TGCGCCAGCAGCTTTACCAGGGCAGAGACCCAGTACTTC. Its translation: CASSFTRAETQYF. The complete variable domain, with remaining parts taken from reference TRBV5-1 and TRBJ2-5, reads KAGVTQTPRYLIKTRGQQVTLSCSPISGHRSVSWYQQTPGQGLQFLFEYFSETQRNKGNFPGRFSGRQFSNSRSEMNVSTLELGDSALYLCASSFTRAETQYFGPGTRLLVL.

The V and J genes are TRBV7-9 and TRBJ2-1, with D hard to call. CDR1 is SEHNR, CDR2 FQNEAQ, per germline (reference sequence). The germline V and J ends were trimmed by 7 bases and 10 bases, with 17 bases remaining between them. The CDR3 covers 13 residues. DNA for the CDR3: TGTGCCAGCACCAATTCTCAGGTGGAAGAGCAGTTCTTC. Amino acid sequence: CASTNSQVEEQFF.

The chain is built from TRBV5-1 and TRBJ2-5; no firm D call. The CDR3 contains 11 residues. Between the trimmed V and J ends, which lost 6 bases and 5 bases, there was a span of 8 bases. Germline V gene lookup returns CDR1 SGHRS and CDR2 YFSETQ. DNA of the CDR3: TGCGCCAGCAATTTAGGGGAGACCCAGTACTTC. Translated: CASNLGETQYF.

This clone was counted only a few times. The rearrangement uses TRBV5-8 and TRBJ1-2, with D maybe TRBD1 (6 bases). The CDR3 totals 13 residues. Trimming shortened V by 6 bases and J by 7 bases, and 16 bases separated the two germline ends. Germline V gene sequence: CDR1 SGHTS, CDR2 YDEGEE. For the CDR3, the DNA is TGTGCCAGCACCGATACAGGGATAGGTGGCTACACCTTC. This codes for CASTDTGIGGYTF.

This clone was seen just once. V gene TRBV25-1 combines with J gene TRBJ2-1, with TRBD1 matching 9 bases. Unmatched junction bases numbered 6, after V lost 4 bases and J lost 8 bases. The CDR3 sequence is 14 residues long. Germline V lookup: CDR1 MGHDK, CDR2 SYGVNS. CDR3 amino acids: CASSGTGGGDEQFF. CDR3 DNA sequence: TGTGCCAGCAGTGGCACAGGGGGCGGCGATGAGCAGTTCTTC.

V gene TRBV6-5 combines with J gene TRBJ1-2, with unresolved D. Germline V lookup: CDR1 MNHEY, CDR2 SVGAGI. Trimming took 0 bases from V and 8 from J, leaving 16 bases between them. The CDR3 consists of 15 residues. The CDR3 here is CASSYSSVEWSGYTF. The CDR3 DNA follows: TGTGCCAGCAGTTACTCGAGTGTAGAGTGGAGCGGCTACACCTTC.

The J gene is TRBJ1-2, the V gene TRBV30; D may be TRBD1 (5 bases). CDR3 size: 13 residues. Per germline, CDR1 GTSNPN and CDR2 SVGIG (reference sequence). Deletions cut 0 bases from V and 3 bases from J, with 8 bases between. CDR3 DNA sequence: TGTGCCTGGAGTGTCACAGGCGACTATGGCTACACCTTC. Amino acid sequence: CAWSVTGDYGYTF.

This rearrangement joins TRBV19 to TRBJ1-4; D unclear. This CDR3 comprises 14 residues. Germline CDR1 is LNHDA and CDR2 is SQIVND (reference sequence). V was trimmed by 4 bases and J by 8 bases, leaving 14 bases between them. The CDR3 nucleotides read TGTGCCAGTAGTAGCTGGGTCCTAGAAGAAAAACTGTTTTTT. It translates to CASSSWVLEEKLFF.

The J gene is TRBJ2-5, the V gene TRBV5-1; 8 nucleotides match TRBD1. The CDR3 is 13 residues long. V lost 5 bases to trimming and J lost 5 bases; unmatched junction nucleotides: 5. Germline values: CDR1 SGHRS, CDR2 YFSETQ. The CDR3 DNA reads as TGCGCCAGCAGTAACAGGGGGACCGAGACCCAGTACTTC. Translating it yields CASSNRGTETQYF.

This chain connects TRBV10-3 to TRBJ1-1; D not certain. CDR1 and CDR2 (germline): ENHRY, SYGVKD. The V gene lost 0 bases and the J gene lost 6 bases, with 11 bases spanning the gap. The CDR3 runs 14 residues. The DNA for the CDR3 is TGTGCCATCAGTGAGTCGAAGGCAACCCCTGAAGCTTTCTTT. It specifies CAISESKATPEAFF.

The V call is TRBV6-5, the J call TRBJ1-2; D unresolved. Germline CDR1 reads MNHEY; CDR2 reads SVGAGI. The CDR3 runs to 16 residues. Trimming took off 2 bases at V and 0 bases at J, with 13 bases between the two ends. Written as DNA, the CDR3 is TGTGCCAGCAGTTACCTTGTCTCGGCAGCTAACTATGGCTACACCTTC. It codes for CASSYLVSAANYGYTF.

The rearrangement uses TRBV7-9 and TRBJ1-3, with D unclear. Trimming took 5 bases from V and 2 from J, leaving 13 bases between them. The CDR3 covers 15 residues. Germline V gives CDR1 SEHNR, CDR2 FQNEAQ (reference sequence). For the CDR3, the DNA is TGTGCCAGCAGCATCGACCTATCCACTGGAAACACCATATATTTT. It translates to CASSIDLSTGNTIYF.

The V and J genes are TRBV4-1 and TRBJ2-1, with 11 bases lining up with TRBD2. After removal of 4 bases from V and 12 bases from J, the junction contained 14 bases not matched to a gene. The CDR3 sequence is 16 residues long. Per germline, CDR1 MGHRA and CDR2 YSYEKL. This chain's CDR3 is CASSLGLAGLKESQFF. The CDR3 bases are TGCGCCAGCAGCCTCGGACTAGCGGGCCTCAAGGAGTCGCAGTTCTTC.

The chain uses TRBV5-1 and TRBJ2-7; 9 bases fit TRBD2. With V trimmed by 4 bases and J by 3 bases, 2 bases remained unmatched. The CDR3 has 13 residues. Germline CDR1 is SGHRS and CDR2 is YFSETQ. In DNA form, the CDR3 reads TGCGCCAGCAGCCTGACTAGCGGCTACGAGCAGTACTTC. Residues: CASSLTSGYEQYF. Supplemented by reference TRBV5-1 and TRBJ2-7, the full variable domain reads KAGVTQTPRYLIKTRGQQVTLSCSPISGHRSVSWYQQTPGQGLQFLFEYFSETQRNKGNFPGRFSGRQFSNSRSEMNVSTLELGDSALYLCASSLTSGYEQYFGPGTRLTVT.